The T cell receptor beta chain under discussion was sequenced for a study of Graves' ophthalmopathy and Graves' hyperthyroidism. Findings and caveats of the study: The model's prediction of ophthalmopathy progression had about 70% sensitivity and around 72% specificity. Separation of ophthalmopathy from stable hyperthyroidism was achieved by a 13-signature model, at about 90% sensitivity and just over 80% specificity.

In this sample, this clonotype turned up many times. The antigen remains unidentified. Trimming left V 3 bases short and J 4 bases short, with 15 bases between. This CDR3 region has 15 residues. Amplifying from RNA transcripts, the study obtained TCR beta CDR3 regions. The authors performed first-round RT-PCR with HTBI primers and then a second-round multiplex PCR. Via MiXCR, TCRdb re-called the multiplex PCR reads, giving one row per CDR3 protein. This repertoire shows over 200,000 distinct CDR3 sequences, under 30% found once; its top ten account for 9.1%. The TCR comes from a man aged 45-65 years with Graves' ophthalmopathy. The rearrangement links TRBV12-3 or TRBV12-4 to TRBJ2-5, with TRBD2 as a possible D gene (6 bases). Specimen: peripheral blood. The CDR3, as DNA: TGTGCCAGCAGTTTTGCGGGGCGAATGGGAGAGACCCAGTACTTC. The encoded protein is CASSFAGRMGETQYF.